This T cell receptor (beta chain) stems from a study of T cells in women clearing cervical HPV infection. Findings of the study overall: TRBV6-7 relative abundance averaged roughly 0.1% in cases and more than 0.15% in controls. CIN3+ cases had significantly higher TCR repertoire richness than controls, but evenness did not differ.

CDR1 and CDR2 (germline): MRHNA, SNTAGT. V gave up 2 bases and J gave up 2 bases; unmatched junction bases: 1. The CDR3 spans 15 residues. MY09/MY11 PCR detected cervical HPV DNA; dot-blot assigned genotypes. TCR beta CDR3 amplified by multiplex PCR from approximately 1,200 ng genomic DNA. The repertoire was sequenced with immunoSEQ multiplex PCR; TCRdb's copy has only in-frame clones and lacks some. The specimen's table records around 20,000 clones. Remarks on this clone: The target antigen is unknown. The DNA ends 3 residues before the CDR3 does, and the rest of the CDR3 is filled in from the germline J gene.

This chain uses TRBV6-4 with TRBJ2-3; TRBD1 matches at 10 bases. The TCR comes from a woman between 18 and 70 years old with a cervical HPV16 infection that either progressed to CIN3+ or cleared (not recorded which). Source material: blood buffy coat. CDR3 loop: CASSDGQGDTDTQYF. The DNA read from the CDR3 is TGTGCCAGCAGTGACGGACAGGGGGACACAGATACG.